These 14 T cell receptor beta chains originate from one sample sequenced in a study of response to subunit inactivated influenza vaccine (dated by TCRdb to between 2017 and 2018). Libraries came from RT-PCR. Instrument used: Illumina HiSeq 2500. TCRdb's own reprocessing of the public reads used fastp at Q25 and MiXCR and kept productive beta chains. Records with the same CDR3 protein are collapsed into one entry carrying the most frequent genes and DNA. A total of about 540,000 distinct CDR3 sequences appear in this sample, 20% to 25% of them only once. Approximately 3% of the sample is held by the ten biggest clonotypes. These records were also assigned to another study, of T cells expressing NK-cell markers. Looking at the second paper: The TCR beta cDNA libraries were made using 5'RACE template switching, a step that added both a universal primer site and unique molecular identifiers.

The sequenced sample was CD4+ T cells sorted from PBMCs, obtained 12 days after vaccination. These receptors were collected from a man aged 45-65 years who received an inactivated influenza vaccine. Donor details come from another sample of the same person, matched by shared clones.

The V gene is TRBV20-1, the J gene TRBJ1-2; D is unclear. The CDR3 is 9 amino acids. Per the germline V gene, CDR1 is DFQATT and CDR2 is SNEGSKA (reference sequence). Here the CDR3 reads CKSGDGYTF. CDR3 in DNA: TGCAAGTCAGGAGACGGCTACACCTTC.

This clonotype was detected a few times. V is TRBV6-1 and J is TRBJ1-1; D is possibly TRBD1 (6 bases). The CDR3 runs 15 residues. CDR1 is MNHNS and CDR2 is SASEGT in the germline V gene. V was trimmed by 7 bases and J by 0 bases, leaving 15 bases between them. CDR3 DNA sequence: TGTGCCAGCACTAAACAGGGCTTAATGAACACTGAAGCTTTCTTT. Its protein is CASTKQGLMNTEAFF.

There are a few counts of this clonotype. V gene TRBV5-1 combines with J gene TRBJ2-7; TRBD2 aligns across 12 bases. The CDR3 extends over 15 amino acids. Per germline, CDR1 SGHRS and CDR2 YFSETQ. Trimming at V came to 0 bases and at J to 3 bases, leaving 1 base not matched to a gene. The CDR3 is CASSLETSGGYEQYF. The CDR3 coding sequence is TGCGCCAGCAGCTTGGAGACTAGCGGGGGCTACGAGCAGTACTTC. The variable domain in full, with the rest retrieved from reference TRBV5-1 and TRBJ2-7, is KAGVTQTPRYLIKTRGQQVTLSCSPISGHRSVSWYQQTPGQGLQFLFEYFSETQRNKGNFPGRFSGRQFSNSRSEMNVSTLELGDSALYLCASSLETSGGYEQYFGPGTRLTVT.

This rearrangement joins TRBV6-1 to TRBJ1-2; weak D call: TRBD1 (6 bases). The CDR3 contains 16 residues. V was clipped by 6 bases and J by 4 bases, with 21 bases between them. Germline assignment: CDR1 MNHNS and CDR2 SASEGT. The CDR3 coding sequence is TGTGCCAGCAGACCCCTTGCAGGGGCCGGCGGCTATGGCTACACCTTC. Its translation is CASRPLAGAGGYGYTF.

This clonotype was picked up a small number of times. The chain couples TRBV7-2 to TRBJ2-7; 7 bases are a match to TRBD2. The CDR3 spans 16 residues. Germline V CDR1 and CDR2: SGHTA, FQGNSA. Unmatched junction bases numbered 10, after V lost 5 bases and J lost 0 bases. CDR3 coding DNA: TGTGCCAGCAGCCCCGTGGGAGGGGCCCTCTCCTACGAGCAGTACTTC. It specifies CASSPVGGALSYEQYF.

This clonotype has only a few counts. The chain has TRBV6-2 or TRBV6-3 and TRBJ2-4; 9 bases are a match to TRBD2. This CDR3 region has 14 residues. The V segment lost 7 bases and the J segment 10 bases; nucleotides outside the gene matches: 11. Germline loops: CDR1 MNHEY, CDR2 SVGEGT. For the CDR3, the DNA is TGTGCCAGCAAGTCCAGCGGGAGGTACGGGATTCAGTACTTC. It encodes CASKSSGRYGIQYF.

The CDR3 DNA follows: TGTGCCAGCAGATTGACAGGGGGCTATGAAAAACTGTTTTTT. Residues: CASRLTGGYEKLFF. V gene TRBV12-3 or TRBV12-4 combines with J gene TRBJ1-4; TRBD1 matches 10 bases. J was trimmed by 6 bases and V by 6 bases; bases with no gene match: 4. The CDR3 has 14 residues.

The chain joins TRBV5-1 to TRBJ2-3, with D perhaps TRBD2 (5 bases). CDR3 length: 14 amino acids. CDR1 is SGHRS and CDR2 is YFSETQ in the germline V gene. V was pared by 5 bases and J by 0 bases, with 10 bases between. CDR3 sequence: CASRRERSTDTQYF. The CDR3 DNA sequence: TGCGCCAGCAGAAGGGAGAGAAGCACAGATACGCAGTATTTT.

The genes are TRBV5-8 and TRBJ2-3; 7 nucleotides align to TRBD1. This CDR3 is built from 14 residues. Per germline, CDR1 SGHTS and CDR2 YDEGEE. Trimming took 6 bases from V and 4 from J; bases not matched to a gene: 8. CDR3 loop: CASISDRAADTQYF. The CDR3 nucleotides read TGTGCCAGCATCTCAGACAGGGCGGCAGATACGCAGTATTTT.

The gene calls are TRBV6-1 and TRBJ1-6; unclear D gene. Germline V gene lookup returns CDR1 MNHNS and CDR2 SASEGT. Trimming pared 3 bases from V and 6 bases from J, leaving 12 bases between. The CDR3 spans 15 residues. CDR3 coding DNA: TGTGCCAGCAGTGATCTTGGGTGGGGTAATTCACCCCTCCACTTT. It is translated as CASSDLGWGNSPLHF.

CDR3 sequence: CASSKSSEQDRAPQNIQYF. The CDR3 region has the DNA TGTGCCAGCAGCAAATCCTCCGAACAAGACAGGGCCCCACAAAACATTCAGTACTTC. The genes are TRBV21-1 and TRBJ2-4; the D call TRBD1 from the table was never checked on the DNA. TRBV21-1 has pseudogene status. The CDR3 extends over 19 amino acids.

This chain's CDR3 is CASSPTGGCTEAFF. In nucleotides, the CDR3 is TGTGCCAGCAGCCCCACCGGAGGATGCACTGAAGCTTTCTTT. V and J are TRBV7-9 and TRBJ1-1; D is ambiguous. CDR3 size: 14 residues. Trimming removed 5 bases from V and 4 bases from J, with 14 bases in between. Germline V gives CDR1 SEHNR, CDR2 FQNEAQ (reference sequence). The full variable domain, its missing parts supplied by reference TRBV7-9 and TRBJ1-1, is DTGVSQNPRHKITKRGQNVTFRCDPISEHNRLYWYRQTLGQGPEFLTYFQNEAQLEKSRLLSDRFSAERPKGSFSTLEIQRTEQGDSAMYLCASSPTGGCTEAFFGQGTRLTVV.

V is TRBV12-3 or TRBV12-4 and J is TRBJ2-7; 10 positions match TRBD2. The length of the CDR3 is 15 residues. V lost 6 bases and J lost 6; bases outside the gene matches: 11. This CDR3 is CASSPGLAGATEQYF. For the CDR3, the DNA is TGTGCCAGCAGCCCAGGGCTAGCGGGGGCCACCGAGCAGTACTTC.

The chain combines TRBV10-3 with TRBJ2-5; 9 positions agree with TRBD2. The CDR3 covers 13 residues. V dropped 6 bases and J dropped 5; count of bases not matched to a gene: 4. The germline V gene has CDR1 ENHRY and CDR2 SYGVKD. The CDR3 coding sequence is TGTGCCATCAGGGGACTAGCCGGGGAGACCCAGTACTTC. It codes for CAIRGLAGETQYF.